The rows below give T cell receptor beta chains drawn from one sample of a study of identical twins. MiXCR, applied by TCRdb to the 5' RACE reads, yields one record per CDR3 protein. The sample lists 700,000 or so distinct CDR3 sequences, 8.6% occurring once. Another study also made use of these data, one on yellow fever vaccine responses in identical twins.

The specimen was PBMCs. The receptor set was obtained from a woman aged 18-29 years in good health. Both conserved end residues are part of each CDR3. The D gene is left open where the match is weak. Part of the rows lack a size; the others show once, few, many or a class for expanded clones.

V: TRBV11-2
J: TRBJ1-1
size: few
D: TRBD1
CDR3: CASSHIGFWGQGETEAFF
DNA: TGTGCCAGCAGTCATATCGGTTTTTGGGGACAGGGGGAAACTGAAGCTTTCTTT

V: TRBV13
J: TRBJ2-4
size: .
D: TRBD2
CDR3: CASSSRGINIQYF
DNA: TGTGCCAGCAGTTCGCGGGGGATAAACATTCAGTACTTC

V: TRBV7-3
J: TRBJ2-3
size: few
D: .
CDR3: CASSPSLAPDTQYF
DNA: TGTGCCAGCAGCCCCTCACTAGCCCCAGATACGCAGTATTTT

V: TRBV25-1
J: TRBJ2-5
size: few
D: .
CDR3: CASSGTDGQTQYF
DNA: TGTGCCAGCAGTGGGACGGACGGGCAGACCCAGTACTTC

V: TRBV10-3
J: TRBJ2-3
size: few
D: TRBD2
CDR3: CATSTGTSGGPNTDTQYF
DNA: TGTGCCACCTCCACCGGGACTAGCGGGGGACCAAACACAGATACGCAGTATTTT

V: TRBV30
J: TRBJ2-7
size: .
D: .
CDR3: CAGDSPTYEQYF
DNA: TGTGCCGGTGACAGTCCTACCTACGAGCAGTACTTC

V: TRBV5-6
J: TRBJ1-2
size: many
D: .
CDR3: CASSLGPVGSYGYTF
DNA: TGTGCCAGCAGCTTGGGTCCGGTGGGTAGCTATGGCTACACCTTC

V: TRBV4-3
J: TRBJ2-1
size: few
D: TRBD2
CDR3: CASSQGVGAGGPYNEQFF
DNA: TGCGCCAGCAGCCAAGGGGTCGGAGCGGGAGGGCCTTACAATGAGCAGTTCTTC

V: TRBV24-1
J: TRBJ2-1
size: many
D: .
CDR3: CATSDLDSSYNEQFF
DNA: TGTGCCACCAGTGACTTGGACAGCTCCTACAATGAGCAGTTCTTC

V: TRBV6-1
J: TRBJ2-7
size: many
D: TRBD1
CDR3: CASSRDSAYEQYF
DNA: TGTGCCAGCAGTAGGGACAGTGCCTACGAGCAGTACTTC

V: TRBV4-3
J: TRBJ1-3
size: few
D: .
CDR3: CASSQDYGGNTIYF
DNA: TGCGCCAGCAGCCAAGATTATGGTGGAAACACCATATATTTT

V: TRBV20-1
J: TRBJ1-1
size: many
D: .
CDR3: CSARDSEYTEAFF
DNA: TGCAGTGCTAGGGACAGCGAGTACACTGAAGCTTTCTTT

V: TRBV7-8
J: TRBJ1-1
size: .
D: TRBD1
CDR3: CASSLRTGVNTEAFF
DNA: TGTGCCAGCAGCTTACGGACAGGTGTGAACACTGAAGCTTTCTTT

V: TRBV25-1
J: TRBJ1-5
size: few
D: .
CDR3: CASSESRYNQPQHF
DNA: TGTGCCAGCAGTGAATCACGTTACAATCAGCCCCAGCATTTT

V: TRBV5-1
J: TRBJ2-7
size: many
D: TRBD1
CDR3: CASSPGQGASEQYF
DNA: TGCGCCAGCAGTCCGGGACAGGGGGCGTCCGAGCAGTACTTC

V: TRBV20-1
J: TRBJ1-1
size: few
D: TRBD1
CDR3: CSATRTGSANTEAFF
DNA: TGCAGTGCTACCCGGACAGGGTCTGCCAACACTGAAGCTTTCTTT

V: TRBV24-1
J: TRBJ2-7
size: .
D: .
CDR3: CATSEMGRPYEQYF
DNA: TGTGCCACCAGTGAAATGGGACGCCCATACGAGCAGTACTTC

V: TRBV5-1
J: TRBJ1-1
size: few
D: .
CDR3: CASSLGQFNTEAFF
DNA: TGCGCCAGCAGCTTGGGTCAGTTTAACACTGAAGCTTTCTTT

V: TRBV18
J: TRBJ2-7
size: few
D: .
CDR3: CASSPLGDISYEQYF
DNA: TGTGCCAGCTCACCACTCGGGGACATCTCCTACGAGCAGTACTTC

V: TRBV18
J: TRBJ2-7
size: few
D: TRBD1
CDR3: CASSRGQASEQYF
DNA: TGTGCCAGCTCACGCGGACAGGCTTCCGAGCAGTACTTC

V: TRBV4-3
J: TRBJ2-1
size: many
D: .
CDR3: CASSQDVILAGYNEQFF
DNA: TGCGCCAGCAGCCAAGACGTGATTTTGGCGGGATACAATGAGCAGTTCTTC

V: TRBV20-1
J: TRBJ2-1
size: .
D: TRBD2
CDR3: CSASRGGLAGGYNEQFF
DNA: TGCAGTGCTAGCCGCGGGGGCCTAGCGGGGGGGTACAATGAGCAGTTCTTC

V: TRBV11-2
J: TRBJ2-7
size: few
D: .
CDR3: CASSLVPIGVIHEQYF
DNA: TGTGCCAGCAGCTTAGTTCCAATAGGGGTCATCCACGAGCAGTACTTC

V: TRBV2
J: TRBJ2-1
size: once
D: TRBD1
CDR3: CASSEAGTGSDEQFF
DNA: TGTGCCAGCAGTGAAGCAGGGACAGGGAGCGATGAGCAGTTCTTC

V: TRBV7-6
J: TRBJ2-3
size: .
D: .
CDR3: CASSLGAASVSTDTQYF
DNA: TGTGCCAGCAGCTTAGGGGCGGCTAGCGTTAGCACAGATACGCAGTATTTT

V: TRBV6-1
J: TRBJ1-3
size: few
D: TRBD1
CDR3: CASRGGTAGNTIYF
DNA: TGTGCCAGCCGGGGCGGGACAGCTGGAAACACCATATATTTT

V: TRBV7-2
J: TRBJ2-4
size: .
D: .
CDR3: CASSRGTYPNIQYF
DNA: TGTGCCAGCAGTCGGGGGACTTACCCTAACATTCAGTACTTC

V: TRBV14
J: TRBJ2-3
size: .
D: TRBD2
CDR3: CASSQDGSLAEARDTDTQYF
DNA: TGTGCCAGCAGCCAAGATGGTAGTCTAGCGGAAGCGCGGGACACAGATACGCAGTATTTT

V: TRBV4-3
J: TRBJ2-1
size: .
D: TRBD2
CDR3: CASSQVSAGVNEQFF
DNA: TGCGCCAGCAGCCAAGTTTCGGCGGGAGTCAATGAGCAGTTCTTC

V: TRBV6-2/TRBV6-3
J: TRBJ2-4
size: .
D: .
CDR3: CASTLVVGHIQYF
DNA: TGTGCCAGCACCCTCGTTGTGGGACACATTCAGTACTTC

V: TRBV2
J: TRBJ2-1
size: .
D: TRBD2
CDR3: CASKERGGPSSYNEQFF
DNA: TGTGCCAGCAAGGAGCGGGGGGGACCTAGCTCCTACAATGAGCAGTTCTTC

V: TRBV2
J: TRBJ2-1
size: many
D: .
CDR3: CASSVLVEQFF
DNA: TGTGCCAGCAGTGTTCTCGTTGAGCAGTTCTTC

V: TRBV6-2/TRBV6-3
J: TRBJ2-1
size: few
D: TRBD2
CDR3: CASSYSGAQQFF
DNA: TGTGCCAGCAGTTACAGCGGGGCTCAACAGTTCTTC

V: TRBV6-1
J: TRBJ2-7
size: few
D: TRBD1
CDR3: CASSPGGQGRNEQYF
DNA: TGTGCCAGCAGCCCGGGGGGACAGGGGAGGAACGAGCAGTACTTC

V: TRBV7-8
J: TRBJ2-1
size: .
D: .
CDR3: CASSPNGVVDEQFF
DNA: TGTGCCAGCAGCCCAAACGGAGTGGTCGATGAGCAGTTCTTC

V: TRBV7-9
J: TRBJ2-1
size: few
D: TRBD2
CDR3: CASSLLLAGPDNEQFF
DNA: TGTGCCAGCAGCTTACTACTAGCGGGGCCAGACAATGAGCAGTTCTTC